The source of this T cell receptor beta chain is a study of shared clonotypes between healthy human individuals. Naive CD8 cells, CD45RO-negative and positively selected for CCR7, excluded terminally differentiated effector memory CD45RA+ cells. Assay execution proceeded at the deep level. This table comes from immunoSEQ multiplex PCR, and its TCRdb copy is limited to in-frame clones, with some not included. In the table there are approximately 1.9 million clones, 90% to 95% of which are singletons. In regard to this clone: Other DNA sequences in this specimen translate into the identical CDR3.

CDR1 and CDR2 from the germline V gene are MDHEN and SYDVKM. Trimming at V came to 6 bases and at J to 6 bases, leaving 3 bases not matched to a gene. The CDR3 totals 12 residues. This clonotype originated in a young man in good health. Some clones in this sample may be carry-over from other donors' samples. Source material: naive CD8+ T cells from PBMCs. This sequence joins TRBV28 and TRBJ2-3; TRBD2 agrees at 7 bases. CDR3 nucleotides: TGTGCCAGCAGGGGAGGGCTGGATACGCAGTATTTT. Amino acids: CASRGGLDTQYF.